This entry lists 18 T cell receptor beta chains sequenced from one sample in a study of blood T cell repertoires in COVID-19. TCRdb's copy holds only in-frame clones and misses some; the assay was immunoSEQ multiplex PCR. The sample yields 250,000 to 300,000 clones, 86% seen once. Sequencing used peripheral blood. The receptors stem from a man younger than 35 with active or convalescent COVID-19.

The CDR3 reads CASSLGADEAFF. The CDR3 DNA follows: TGTGCCAGCAGCTTAGGAGCGGATGAAGCTTTCTTT. V usage is TRBV11-2 and J usage is TRBJ1-1; D is unresolved. The CDR3 length is 12 residues. V lost 1 base and J lost 7, with 7 bases in between. Germline CDR1 SGHAT, CDR2 FQNNGV.

This clone was found once. V and J are TRBV14 and TRBJ1-2; TRBD1 might be the D (5 bases). Per germline, CDR1 SGHDN and CDR2 FVKESK. This CDR3 comprises 12 residues. V was cut by 1 base and J by 9 bases, with 9 bases left in between. As DNA, the CDR3 is TGTGCCAGCAGCCAAGCAGGGTCGCGCTACACCTTC. Translation: CASSQAGSRYTF.

This clone was counted once. The rearrangement uses TRBV7-2 and TRBJ2-3, with 7 bases lining up with TRBD2. Germline values: CDR1 SGHTA, CDR2 FQGNSA. V shed 2 bases and J 8 bases; nucleotides not matched to a gene: 10. The CDR3 contains 15 residues. CDR3 sequence: CASSLTAGDVGTQYF. CDR3 coding DNA: TGTGCCAGCAGCTTAACGGCGGGAGACGTGGGTACGCAGTATTTT. Full variable domain (missing parts from reference TRBV7-2 and TRBJ2-3): GAGVSQSPSNKVTEKGKDVELRCDPISGHTALYWYRQSLGQGLEFLIYFQGNSAPDKSGLPSDRFSAERTGGSVSTLTIQRTQQEDSAVYLCASSLTAGDVGTQYFGPGTRLTVL.

The gene calls are TRBV30 and TRBJ1-6; weak D call: TRBD1 (5 bases). CDR3 length equals 14 residues. Germline CDR1 GTSNPN, CDR2 SVGIG (reference sequence). Trimming removed 1 base at V and 7 bases at J, with 11 bases between. The chain's CDR3 is CAWSGFGGNSPLHF. For the CDR3, the DNA is TGTGCCTGGAGTGGGTTTGGGGGGAATTCACCCCTCCACTTT.

V is TRBV5-4 and J is TRBJ1-6; no reliable D call. The CDR3 is 14 amino acids. The germline V and J ends were trimmed by 2 bases and 7 bases, with 10 bases remaining between them. Germline CDR1 reads SGHNT; CDR2 reads YYREEE (reference sequence). Here the CDR3 reads CASSFAGHNSPLHF. Written as DNA, the CDR3 is TGTGCCAGCAGCTTCGCAGGTCACAATTCACCCCTCCACTTT.

V gene TRBV9 combines with J gene TRBJ2-7, with D perhaps matching TRBD1 (5 bases). Germline V CDR1 and CDR2: SGDLS, YYNGEE. V shed 0 bases and J shed 12 bases, with 13 bases lying between them. This CDR3 contains 12 residues. CDR3 nucleotides: TGTGCCAGCAGCGTAGCTAGAGGACACGCGTACTTC. Its translation is CASSVARGHAYF.

The J gene is TRBJ2-2, the V gene TRBV11-1; TRBD2 matches at 8 bases. Germline V gene data show CDR1 as SGHAT and CDR2 as FQDESV (reference sequence). J gave up 1 base and V 3 bases, and 1 base lay outside the gene matches. CDR3 length: 15 amino acids. The CDR3 coding sequence is TGTGCCAGCAGCTTCAGCGGGGGGAACACCGGGGAGCTGTTTTTT. As protein: CASSFSGGNTGELFF. The full variable domain, its missing parts supplied by reference TRBV11-1 and TRBJ2-2, is EAEVAQSPRYKITEKSQAVAFWCDPISGHATLYWYRQILGQGPELLVQFQDESVVDDSQLPKDRFSAERLKGVDSTLKIQPAELGDSAMYLCASSFSGGNTGELFFGEGSRLTVL.

The CDR3 region is CATSYPGQGIQVDEKLFF. DNA of the CDR3: TGTGCCACCAGTTACCCGGGACAGGGGATTCAGGTTGACGAAAAACTGTTTTTT. The rearrangement links TRBV24-1 to TRBJ1-4, with 10 nucleotides matching TRBD1. Trimming took 6 bases from V and 8 from J; bases not matched to a gene: 17. The CDR3 spans 18 residues. The germline V gene has CDR1 KGHDR and CDR2 SFDVKD.

This chain links TRBV9 with TRBJ2-3, with 11 bases fitting TRBD1. The CDR3 extends over 20 amino acids. Trimming took 1 base from V and 4 from J; bases not matched to a gene: 17. Germline V gene sequence: CDR1 SGDLS, CDR2 YYNGEE. The CDR3 coding sequence is TGTGCCAGCAGCGTACGGCTTTTTGGACAGGGGGCCGGGGGCCCAGATACGCAGTATTTT. Translation: CASSVRLFGQGAGGPDTQYF.

The rearrangement joins TRBV5-1 to TRBJ1-2, with D tentatively TRBD1 (6 bases). There are 13 residues in the CDR3. The ends were cut back, 3 bases at V and 8 bases at J, with 14 bases in the middle. CDR1 is SGHRS and CDR2 is YFSETQ in the germline V gene. The CDR3 region has the DNA TGCGCCAGCAGCTATCTCGTGACAGGCGGCTACACCTTC. Its translation is CASSYLVTGGYTF.

Many counts were recorded for this clone. The same CDR3 also results from other DNA sequences found in this sample. The J gene is TRBJ2-1, the V gene TRBV29-1, with a tentative D call TRBD2 (6 bases). The V gene's germline CDR1 is SQVTM and CDR2 ANQGSEA. Trimming took 1 base from V and 6 from J, leaving 10 bases between them. CDR3 length: 13 amino acids. CDR3 DNA sequence: TGCAGCGTTGAAGGCGGGATAGGCAATGAGCAGTTCTTC. Its protein is CSVEGGIGNEQFF.

The chain is built from TRBV28 and TRBJ1-1; 9 nucleotides match TRBD1. CDR1 is MDHEN and CDR2 is SYDVKM in the germline V gene. With 5 bases clipped from V and 1 base from J, the junction kept 8 bases outside the gene matches. CDR3 length: 16 residues. CDR3 sequence: CASSPLPGQGNTEAFF. Written as DNA, the CDR3 is TGTGCCAGCAGTCCTTTACCGGGACAGGGGAACACTGAAGCTTTCTTT.

The chain employs TRBV28 and TRBJ2-3, with 8 nucleotides matching TRBD1. Germline CDR1 and CDR2: MDHEN and SYDVKM. The CDR3 runs 19 residues. Trimming cost V 2 bases and J 2 bases; bases outside gene matches: 15. CDR3 DNA: TGTGCCAGCAGTTTACAGCGGCAGGGGGCGTTTAGGAACACAGATACGCAGTATTTT. It translates to CASSLQRQGAFRNTDTQYF.

This chain uses TRBV2 with TRBJ1-2; 11 bases match TRBD1. With 5 bases clipped from V and 4 bases from J, the junction kept 6 bases outside the gene matches. Germline values: CDR1 SNHLY, CDR2 FYNNEI. This CDR3 comprises 15 residues. The CDR3 bases are TGTGCCAGCAGTAGGGACAGGGGGTCCTCCTATGGCTACACCTTC. It translates to CASSRDRGSSYGYTF.

To note about this clone: Additional DNA sequences in this sample encode the identical CDR3. This rearrangement joins TRBV6-5 to TRBJ1-6; 8 bases are shared with TRBD1. This CDR3 is 14 amino acids long. J lost 5 bases, V lost 5 bases, and 2 bases had no gene match. CDR1 MNHEY and CDR2 SVGAGI come from the germline V gene. The CDR3 is CASSRQGNNSPLHF. The CDR3, as DNA: TGTGCCAGCAGTAGACAGGGGAATAATTCACCCCTCCACTTT.

The rearrangement links TRBV7-9 to TRBJ2-5; no clear D gene. The CDR3 is made up of 15 amino acids. CDR1 SEHNR and CDR2 FQNEAQ come from the germline V gene (reference sequence). With 1 base removed from V and 5 bases from J, the gap between germline ends came to 14 bases. CDR3 bases: TGTGCCAGCAGCTTAGTTCCTGGGTTGGAGGAGACCCAGTACTTC. Amino acid sequence: CASSLVPGLEETQYF.

The sample holds a few counts of this clone. The CDR3, as DNA: TGTGCCTGGGACAGAACGTGGAACACTGAAGCTTTCTTT. This translates into CAWDRTWNTEAFF. This chain uses TRBV30 with TRBJ1-1, with TRBD1 as a possible D gene (5 bases). Per germline, CDR1 GTSNPN and CDR2 SVGIG (reference sequence). Between the trimmed V and J ends, which lost 5 bases and 1 base, there was a span of 11 bases. There are 13 residues in the CDR3.

The rearrangement joins TRBV3-1 (or the pseudogene TRBV3-2) to TRBJ2-7, with 8 bases fitting TRBD2. This CDR3 has 14 amino acids. The trim removed 3 bases at V and 2 bases at J, leaving 3 bases unmatched. Per the germline V gene, CDR1 is LGHDT and CDR2 is YNNKEL (reference sequence). The CDR3 loop reads CASSHRGGTYEQYF. CDR3 bases: TGTGCCAGCAGCCACCGGGGGGGGACCTACGAGCAGTACTTC.